Below are 2 T cell receptor beta chains sequenced from a single sample in a study of blood T cell repertoires in COVID-19. Here immunoSEQ multiplex PCR was the method, and the copy in TCRdb shows in-frame clones only, minus some. The profile shows some 300,000 clones, 90% of them singletons. Sequences were obtained from peripheral blood. These TCRs come from a woman in her fifties or sixties with COVID-19, enrolled during active disease.

The chain has TRBV27 and TRBJ2-1; TRBD2 matches 10 bases. V dropped 3 bases and J dropped 10; count of bases not matched to a gene: 9. The germline gives CDR1 MNHEY, CDR2 SMNVEV (reference sequence). CDR3 length: 15 amino acids. In nucleotides, the CDR3 is TGTGCCAGCAGTTTTAGCGGGAGGCCCCCCCGCGAGCAGTTCTTC. Translation: CASSFSGRPPREQFF.

This chain joins TRBV24-1 and TRBJ1-2; 7 bases are a match to TRBD1. The CDR3 sequence is 15 residues long. Germline trimming cut 3 bases from V and 5 bases from J; bases unmatched to any gene: 8. Per germline, CDR1 KGHDR and CDR2 SFDVKD. The CDR3 reads CATSDRGRGDYGYTF. The DNA of the CDR3 is TGTGCCACCAGTGATCGGGGCAGGGGGGATTATGGCTACACCTTC.